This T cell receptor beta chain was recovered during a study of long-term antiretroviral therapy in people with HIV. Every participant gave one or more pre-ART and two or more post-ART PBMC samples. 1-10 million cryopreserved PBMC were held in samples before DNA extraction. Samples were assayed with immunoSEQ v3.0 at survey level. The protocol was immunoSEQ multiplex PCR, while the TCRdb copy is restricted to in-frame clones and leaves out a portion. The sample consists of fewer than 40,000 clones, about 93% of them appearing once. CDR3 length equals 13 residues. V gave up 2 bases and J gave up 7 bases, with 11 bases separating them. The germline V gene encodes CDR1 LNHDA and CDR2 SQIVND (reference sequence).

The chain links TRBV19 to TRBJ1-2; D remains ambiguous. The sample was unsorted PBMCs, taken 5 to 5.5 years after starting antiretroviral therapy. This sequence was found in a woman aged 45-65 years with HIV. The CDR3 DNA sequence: TGTGCCAGTAGTATATTGACGGGGTCTGGCTACACCTTC. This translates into CASSILTGSGYTF. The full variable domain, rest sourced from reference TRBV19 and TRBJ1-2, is DGGITQSPKYLFRKEGQNVTLSCEQNLNHDAMYWYRQDPGQGLRLIYYSQIVNDFQKGDIAEGYSVSREKKESFPLTVTSAQKNPTAFYLCASSILTGSGYTFGSGTRLTVV.